Sequencing of this T cell receptor beta chain was carried out in a study of blood T cell repertoires in COVID-19. Germline V gene lookup returns CDR1 LNHDA and CDR2 SQIVND (reference sequence). The CDR3 has 15 amino acids. V was shortened by 7 bases and J by 0 bases, with 13 bases between the two germline ends. Only in-frame clones appear in the TCRdb table, and some are missing; sequencing was by immunoSEQ multiplex PCR. The data show roughly 200,000 clones, 70% to 90% seen once. The clonotype was recovered from a woman aged 70-85 years with active or convalescent COVID-19. The chain couples TRBV19 to TRBJ2-1, with D unresolved. What was sequenced was peripheral blood. CDR3 in DNA: TGTGCCAGTACGCCGGCGGTGAGCTCCTACAATGAGCAGTTCTTC. It is translated as CASTPAVSSYNEQFF.